These 5 T cell receptor beta chains originate from one sample sequenced in a study of blood T cells in healthy people across ages. Sample-barcoded 5' priming and a J-beta primer mix drove a second PCR of about 6 to 11 cycles. TCRdb re-analysed the 5' RACE reads in MiXCR, keeping a single row per CDR3 protein. The sample lists some 920,000 distinct CDR3 sequences; about 53% were seen once. Sequencing input: blood. Receptor source: an older woman in good health.

The genes are TRBV4-1 and TRBJ2-1, with 12 bases fitting TRBD2. With V trimmed by 0 bases and J by 9 bases, 12 bases remained unmatched. Germline-derived CDR1 and CDR2 are MGHRA and YSYEKL. This CDR3 is 18 amino acids long. The CDR3 DNA reads as TGCGCCAGCAGCCAAGAAGGTCCCGCTAGCGGGAGGGCCGGTGAGCAGTTCTTC. This sequence encodes CASSQEGPASGRAGEQFF.

The chain uses TRBV2 and TRBJ2-3; 10 nucleotides line up with TRBD2. In germline, CDR1 is SNHLY, CDR2 FYNNEI. The CDR3 contains 16 residues. Germline trimming cut 5 bases from V and 4 bases from J; bases unmatched to any gene: 9. Here the CDR3 DNA reads TGTGCCAGCAGTCCCATAGGACTAGCGGACGCAGATACGCAGTATTTT. Its protein product is CASSPIGLADADTQYF.

The gene calls are TRBV5-1 and TRBJ1-1; D is unclear. Trimming took 2 bases from V and 1 from J, leaving 12 bases between them. Germline V gives CDR1 SGHRS, CDR2 YFSETQ. CDR3 length: 15 amino acids. CDR3 DNA sequence: TGCGCCAGCAGCTTAATGGGGTCTGGGAACACTGAAGCTTTCTTT. This codes for CASSLMGSGNTEAFF.

The rearrangement uses TRBV4-1 and TRBJ2-1; tentative D call: TRBD2 (5 bases). V was pared by 4 bases and J by 9 bases, with 13 bases between. This CDR3 spans 13 amino acids. Germline V gives CDR1 MGHRA, CDR2 YSYEKL. CDR3 nucleotide sequence: TGCGCCAGCAGCCCATCGGTAGCGCTTGAGCAGTTCTTC. Translated: CASSPSVALEQFF.

This sequence joins TRBV29-1 and TRBJ2-7, with D unclear. With 6 bases removed from V and 9 bases from J, the gap between germline ends came to 15 bases. CDR1 and CDR2 from the germline V gene are SQVTM and ANQGSEA. The CDR3 is 11 amino acids. Here the CDR3 reads CSVEHSRVQYF. The CDR3, as DNA: TGCAGCGTCGAGCATTCTCGCGTGCAGTACTTC.